A single TCR beta chain is shown here with its context. The source of the sample is a study of blood T cell repertoires in COVID-19. Study summary: Both acute and convalescent COVID-19 samples were obtained from the United States, Italy and Spain. Sources were T cells, B-cell-depleted T cells, or PBMCs; the material itself was cDNA or gDNA.

Authors' processing steps: By means of reference gene primer amplification, nucleated cell counts were estimated. Only in-frame clones appear in the TCRdb table, and some are missing; sequencing was by immunoSEQ multiplex PCR. V and J calls and clone size are as listed in that table; D and trimming were resolved from the DNA. The sample gives approximately 170,000 clones, about four fifths of which show up once; approximately 11% is in the top ten. CDR3 length: 15 residues. Trimming cost V 0 bases and J 0 bases; bases outside gene matches: 0. The germline CDR1 and CDR2 sequences are ENHRY and SYGVKD.

This TCR derives from a man aged 55 to 70 with active or convalescent COVID-19. Sequencing was performed on peripheral blood. The chain recombines TRBV10-3 with TRBJ2-7, with TRBD1 matching over 9 bases. For the CDR3, the DNA is TGTGCCATCAGTGAGTCGGACAGGGGCTCCTACGAGCAGTACTTC. This codes for CAISESDRGSYEQYF.